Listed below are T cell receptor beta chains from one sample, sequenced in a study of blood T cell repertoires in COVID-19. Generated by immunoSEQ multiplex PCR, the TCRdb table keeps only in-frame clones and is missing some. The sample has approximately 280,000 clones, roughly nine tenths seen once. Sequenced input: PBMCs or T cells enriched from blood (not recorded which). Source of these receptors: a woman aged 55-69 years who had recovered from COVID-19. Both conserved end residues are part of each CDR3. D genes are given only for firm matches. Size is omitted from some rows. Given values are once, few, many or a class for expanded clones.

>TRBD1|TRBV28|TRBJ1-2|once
TGTGCCAGCAGTATGACAGGGGGCGCCTCTGGCTACACCTTC
CASSMTGGASGYTF
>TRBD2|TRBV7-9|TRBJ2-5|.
TGTGCCAGCAGCTCACTAGCGGACCAAGAGACCCAGTACTTC
CASSSLADQETQYF
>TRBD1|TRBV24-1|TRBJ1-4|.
TGTGCCACCAGTGACTACATAATACCGACAGGGGGCCTCCCAACTAATGAAAAACTGTTTTTT
CATSDYIIPTGGLPTNEKLFF
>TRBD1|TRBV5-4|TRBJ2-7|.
TGTGCCAGCAGTGCTAGGACAGGCGGCGGCGAGCAGTACTTC
CASSARTGGGEQYF
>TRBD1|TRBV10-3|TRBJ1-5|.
TGTGCCATCAGTGACCGCGACAGGGCCAATCAGCCCCAGCATTTT
CAISDRDRANQPQHF
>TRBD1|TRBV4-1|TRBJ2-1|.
TGCGCTACACAGGGGGACAATGAGCAGTTCTTC
CATQGDNEQFF
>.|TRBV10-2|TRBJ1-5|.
TGCGCCAGCTCCCAAGGAGGGTATCAGCCCCAGCATTTT
CASSQGGYQPQHF
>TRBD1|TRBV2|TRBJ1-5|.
TGTGCCAGCAGCGGGGACAGGGATTGGAATCAGCCCCAGCATTTT
CASSGDRDWNQPQHF
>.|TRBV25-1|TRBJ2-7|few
TGTGCCAGCAGTGGGTCCGGGACACCACTACACGAGCAGTACTTC
CASSGSGTPLHEQYF
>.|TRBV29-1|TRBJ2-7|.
TGCAGCGTTGGTCTTCAGGGTCGCGAGCAGTACTTC
CSVGLQGREQYF
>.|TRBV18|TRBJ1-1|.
TGTGCCAGCTCACCGTCGAGGCCTGAAGCTTTCTTT
CASSPSRPEAFF
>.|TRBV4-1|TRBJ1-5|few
TGCGCCAGCAGCCAGGCGGGGGGAACTAGCAATCAGCCCCAGCATTTT
CASSQAGGTSNQPQHF
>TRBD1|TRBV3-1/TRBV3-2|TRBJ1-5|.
TGTGCCAGCAGCTTGGGACAGGTCGGACAGCCCCAGCATTTT
CASSLGQVGQPQHF
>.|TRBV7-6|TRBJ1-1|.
TGTGCCAGCAGCTTAGGCACTAGTCAAGCAACTGAAGCTTTCTTT
CASSLGTSQATEAFF
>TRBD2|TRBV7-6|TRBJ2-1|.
TGTGCCAGCAGCGGCGGCCTAGCGGGATACAATGAGCAGTTCTTC
CASSGGLAGYNEQFF
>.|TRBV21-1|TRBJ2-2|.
TGTGCCAGCAGCAAATTGGCACTAGCGGGAAGGTTCGCGAACACCGGGGAGCTGTTTTTT
CASSKLALAGRFANTGELFF
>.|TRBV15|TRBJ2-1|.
TGTGCCACCAGCACCCGGAGCGAGCAGTTCTTC
CATSTRSEQFF
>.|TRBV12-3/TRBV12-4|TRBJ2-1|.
TGTGCCAGCAGTTTAGACGGGTACAATGAGCAGTTCTTC
CASSLDGYNEQFF
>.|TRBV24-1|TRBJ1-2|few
TGTGCCACCAGTGATCCGACGGGTACCCCTAACTATGGCTACACCTTC
CATSDPTGTPNYGYTF
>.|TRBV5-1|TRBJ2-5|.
TGCGCCAGCAGCTTGGTTCGGGAGACCCAGTACTTC
CASSLVRETQYF
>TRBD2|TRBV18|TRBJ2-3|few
TGTGCCAGCTCACGGACTAGCGGGGGCGTGACAGATACGCAGTATTTT
CASSRTSGGVTDTQYF
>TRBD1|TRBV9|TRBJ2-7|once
TGTGCCAGCAGCGTAGGACAGGGCTCGGGGGAGCAGTACTTC
CASSVGQGSGEQYF
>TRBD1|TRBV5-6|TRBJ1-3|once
TGTGCCAGCAGCCCTACAGGGGATTGGGGAAACACCATATATTTT
CASSPTGDWGNTIYF
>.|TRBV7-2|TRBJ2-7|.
TGTGCCAGCAGCTCATCGAGAGGGAACGAGCAGTACTTC
CASSSSRGNEQYF
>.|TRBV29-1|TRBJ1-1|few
TGCAGCGTTGAACAGAACACTGAAGCTTTCTTT
CSVEQNTEAFF
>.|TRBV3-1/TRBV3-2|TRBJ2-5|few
TGTGCCAGCAGCTTTGACAGAGAGACCCAGTACTTC
CASSFDRETQYF